The 4 T cell receptor beta chains below come from one sample, sequenced in a study of CD8 T cells in ankylosing spondylitis. Each CDR3 protein gets one entry after TCRdb re-called the 5' RACE reads with MiXCR. The sample lists 200,000 to 300,000 distinct CDR3 sequences, about 10% occurring once. Sequencing used blood, either unsorted or a sorted T cell fraction (not recorded which). The receptors derive from a male donor with ankylosing spondylitis or in good health (not recorded which).

This clonotype was seen repeatedly, ten times or more. The chain employs TRBV12-3 or TRBV12-4 and TRBJ1-1, with D possibly TRBD1 on 5 matching bases. V lost 10 bases to trimming and J lost 1 base, with 13 bases between them. The CDR3 totals 13 residues. CDR3 sequence reads: CATNAGGNTEAFF. CDR3 nucleotides: TGTGCCACCAACGCGGGGGGGAACACTGAAGCTTTCTTT.

The table lists this clonotype with many counts. The chain couples TRBV15 to TRBJ1-2; unclear D gene. V shed 0 bases and J shed 8 bases, with 16 bases lying between them. The CDR3 extends over 15 amino acids. Germline assignment: CDR1 LNHNV and CDR2 YYDKDF (reference sequence). CDR3 residues: CATSRDKGGVWGYTF. The CDR3 DNA reads TGTGCCACCAGCAGAGATAAGGGTGGCGTTTGGGGCTACACCTTC.

This clonotype was recorded at least ten times. The chain has TRBV20-1 and TRBJ1-5, with TRBD1 as a possible D gene (6 bases). Germline V gene lookup returns CDR1 DFQATT and CDR2 SNEGSKA (reference sequence). V shed 3 bases and J shed 2 bases, with 20 bases lying between them. The length of the CDR3 is 17 residues. For the CDR3, the DNA is TGCAGTGCTAGTCGCGGGGGGGGGCGAGGAGGCAATCAGCCCCAGCATTTT. Translating gives CSASRGGGRGGNQPQHF.

This clonotype appeared many times. The chain couples TRBV7-6 to TRBJ2-3; D perhaps matches TRBD2 (6 bases). V lost 0 bases and J lost 1, with 11 bases in between. This CDR3 has 16 residues. The V gene's germline CDR1 is SGHVS and CDR2 FNYEAQ. The CDR3 bases are TGTGCCAGCAGCTTAGCGGGGACGGGGGGCACAGATACGCAGTATTTT. Translated: CASSLAGTGGTDTQYF.